This T cell receptor (beta chain) emerged from a study of OX40 agonist ivuxolimab in advanced cancers. Study overall: Ivuxolimab, an antibody acting as an agonist of OX40 (CD134), was used to treat patients. Administration of intravenous ivuxolimab to patients occurred every 2 weeks at 0.01 to 10 mg/kg. Overall study results and limits: More expanded clones were seen, on average, in CD8+ T cells than in CD4+. It was also the case that some nonresponders had low normalized T-cell clonal expansion.

Looked up from germline, CDR1 is SGHTA and CDR2 is FQGTGA. There are 15 residues in the CDR3. J lost 2 bases, V lost 5 bases, and 6 bases had no gene match. TCRdb keeps only in-frame clones here, not all; method: immunoSEQ multiplex PCR. The sample has some 83,000 clones; more than 90% are singletons. Notes on this clone: Its matching antigen is unknown.

The TCR was taken from an adult with an advanced solid tumor such as melanoma, head and neck, liver or kidney cancer. The sequences come from CD4+ or CD8+ T cells sorted from blood, collected in a trial of the OX40 agonist ivuxolimab. This chain connects TRBV7-3 to TRBJ2-1; TRBD2 aligns across 7 bases. CDR3 region: CASSRGDSTYNEQFF. DNA for the CDR3: TGTGCCAGCAGCCGGGGGGACTCAACCTACAATGAGCAGTTCTTC.